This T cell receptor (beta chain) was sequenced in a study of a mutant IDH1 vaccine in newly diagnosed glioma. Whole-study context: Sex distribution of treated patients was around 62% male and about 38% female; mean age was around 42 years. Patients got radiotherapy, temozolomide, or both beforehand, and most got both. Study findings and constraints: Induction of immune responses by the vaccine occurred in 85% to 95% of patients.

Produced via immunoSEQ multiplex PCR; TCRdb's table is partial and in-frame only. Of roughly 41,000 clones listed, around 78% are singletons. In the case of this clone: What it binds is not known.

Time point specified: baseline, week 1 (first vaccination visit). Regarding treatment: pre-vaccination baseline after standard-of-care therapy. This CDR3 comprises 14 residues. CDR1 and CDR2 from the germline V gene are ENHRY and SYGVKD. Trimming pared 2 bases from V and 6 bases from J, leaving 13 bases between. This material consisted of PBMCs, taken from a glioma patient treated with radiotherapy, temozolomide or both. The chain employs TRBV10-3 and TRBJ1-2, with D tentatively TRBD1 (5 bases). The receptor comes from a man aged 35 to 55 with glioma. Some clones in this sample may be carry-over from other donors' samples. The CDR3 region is CAISEDSRGDGYTF. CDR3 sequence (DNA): TGTGCCATCAGTGAGGACAGTCGGGGGGATGGCTACACCTTC.